Below, one T cell receptor (beta chain) is given with its context. The antigen is not known. Subjects aged 18 to 65 presented with newly diagnosed hyperthyroidism of less than 2 months' duration. This record belongs to a study of T cells in Graves' hyperthyroidism and ophthalmopathy. The study, taken as a whole, reports: Ophthalmopathy, as predicted by the model, came a median roughly 6.3 months after the prediction.

Germline CDR1 LNHDA, CDR2 SQIVND (reference sequence). V was trimmed by 5 bases and J by 5 bases, leaving 15 bases between them. The CDR3 loop spans 14 amino acids. Researchers took RNA transcripts and amplified the TCR beta CDR3 regions from them. When the TCR CDR3 underwent first-round RT-PCR, the HTBI primer set was used. TCRdb redid the calling of the multiplex PCR reads with MiXCR, one entry per CDR3 protein. The sample carries 600,000 to 900,000 distinct CDR3 sequences, over 15% recorded once. The chain links TRBV19 to TRBJ2-5, with D hard to call. This TCR was recovered from a man between 18 and 35 years old with Graves' hyperthyroidism. Sequenced input: blood. CDR3 loop: CASSYKDGFETQYF. CDR3 bases: TGTGCCAGTAGTTACAAGGACGGTTTCGAGACCCAGTACTTC. Drawing the rest from reference TRBV19 and TRBJ2-5, the complete variable domain is DGGITQSPKYLFRKEGQNVTLSCEQNLNHDAMYWYRQDPGQGLRLIYYSQIVNDFQKGDIAEGYSVSREKKESFPLTVTSAQKNPTAFYLCASSYKDGFETQYFGPGTRLLVL.